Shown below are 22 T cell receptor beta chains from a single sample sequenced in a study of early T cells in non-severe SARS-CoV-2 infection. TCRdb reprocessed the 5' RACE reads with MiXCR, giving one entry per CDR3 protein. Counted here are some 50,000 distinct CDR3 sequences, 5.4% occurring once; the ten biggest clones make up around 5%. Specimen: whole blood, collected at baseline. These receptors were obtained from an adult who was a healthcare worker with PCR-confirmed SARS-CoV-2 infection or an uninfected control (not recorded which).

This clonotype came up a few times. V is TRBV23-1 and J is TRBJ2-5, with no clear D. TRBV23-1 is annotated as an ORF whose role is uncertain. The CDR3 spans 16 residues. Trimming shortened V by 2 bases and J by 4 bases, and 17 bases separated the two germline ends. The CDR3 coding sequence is TGCGCCAGCAGTCAACGAGGTACAGACGGGTCAGAGACCCAGTACTTC. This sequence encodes CASSQRGTDGSETQYF.

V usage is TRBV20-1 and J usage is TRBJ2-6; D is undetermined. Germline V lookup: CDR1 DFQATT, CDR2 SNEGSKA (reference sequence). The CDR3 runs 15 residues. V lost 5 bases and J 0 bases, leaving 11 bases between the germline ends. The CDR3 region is CSAPVASSGANVLTF. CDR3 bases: TGCAGTGCTCCTGTAGCAAGCTCTGGGGCCAACGTCCTGACTTTC.

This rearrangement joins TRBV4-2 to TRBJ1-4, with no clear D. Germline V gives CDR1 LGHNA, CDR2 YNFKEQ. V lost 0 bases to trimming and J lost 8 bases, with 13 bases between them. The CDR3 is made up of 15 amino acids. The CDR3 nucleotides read TGTGCCAGCAGCCAAGATTCCGGAGGGAGCGAAAAACTGTTTTTT. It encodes CASSQDSGGSEKLFF.

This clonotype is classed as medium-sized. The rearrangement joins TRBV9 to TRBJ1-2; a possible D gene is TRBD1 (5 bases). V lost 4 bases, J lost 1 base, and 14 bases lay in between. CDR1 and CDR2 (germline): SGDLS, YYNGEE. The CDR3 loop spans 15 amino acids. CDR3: CASSPNPGGNYGYTF. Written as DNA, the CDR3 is TGTGCCAGCAGCCCCAATCCCGGGGGTAACTATGGCTACACCTTC. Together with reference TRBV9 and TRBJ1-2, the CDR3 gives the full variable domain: DSGVTQTPKHLITATGQRVTLRCSPRSGDLSVYWYQQSLDQGLQFLIQYYNGEERAKGNILERFSAQQFPDLHSELNLSSLELGDSALYFCASSPNPGGNYGYTFGSGTRLTVV.

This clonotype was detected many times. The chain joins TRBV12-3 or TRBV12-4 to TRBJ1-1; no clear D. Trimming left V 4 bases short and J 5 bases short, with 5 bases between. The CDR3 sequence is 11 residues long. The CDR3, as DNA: TGTGCCAGCAGTTCGGGAACTGAAGCTTTCTTT. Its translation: CASSSGTEAFF.

The DNA of the CDR3 is TGCAGTGCCTCCGACCCTTTCCAAGAGACCCAGTACTTC. Protein sequence: CSASDPFQETQYF. The genes are TRBV20-1 and TRBJ2-5; D remains ambiguous. The germline CDR1 and CDR2 sequences are DFQATT and SNEGSKA (reference sequence). There are 13 residues in the CDR3. Deletions cut 6 bases from V and 1 base from J, with 12 bases between.

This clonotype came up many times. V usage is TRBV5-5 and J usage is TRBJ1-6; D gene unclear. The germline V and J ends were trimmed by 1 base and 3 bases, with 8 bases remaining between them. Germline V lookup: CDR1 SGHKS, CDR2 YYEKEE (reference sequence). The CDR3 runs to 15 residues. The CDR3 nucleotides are TGTGCCAGCAGCTTGACAGCGAGCTATAATTCACCCCTCCACTTT. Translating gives CASSLTASYNSPLHF. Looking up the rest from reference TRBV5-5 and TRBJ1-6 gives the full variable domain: DAGVTQSPTHLIKTRGQQVTLRCSPISGHKSVSWYQQVLGQGPQFIFQYYEKEERGRGNFPDRFSARQFPNYSSELNVNALLLGDSALYLCASSLTASYNSPLHFGNGTRLTVT.

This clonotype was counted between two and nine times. This CDR3 is CASSSGRNQPQHF. The CDR3 nucleotides are TGTGCCAGCAGCTCGGGCCGCAATCAGCCCCAGCATTTT. V is TRBV5-6 and J is TRBJ1-5; D remains unclear. The CDR3 spans 13 residues. CDR1 is SGHDT, CDR2 YYEEEE, per germline. Trimming took off 3 bases at V and 2 bases at J, with 6 bases between the two ends.

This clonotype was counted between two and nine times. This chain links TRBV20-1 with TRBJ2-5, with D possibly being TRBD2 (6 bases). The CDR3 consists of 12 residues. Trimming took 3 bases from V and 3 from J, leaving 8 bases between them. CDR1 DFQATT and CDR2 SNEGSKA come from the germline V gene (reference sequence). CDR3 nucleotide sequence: TGCAGTGCTAGCACTAGCAAAGAGACCCAGTACTTC. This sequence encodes CSASTSKETQYF.

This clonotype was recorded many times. CDR3 in amino acids: CASSLNSAGGPGEQYF. CDR3 DNA sequence: TGTGCCAGCAGCCTGAATTCAGCGGGAGGGCCTGGCGAGCAGTACTTC. The chain recombines TRBV6-6 with TRBJ2-7; 10 nucleotides line up with TRBD2. This CDR3 has 16 residues. With V trimmed by 6 bases and J by 6 bases, 14 bases remained unmatched. Germline V gene data show CDR1 as MNHNY and CDR2 as SVGAGI (reference sequence).

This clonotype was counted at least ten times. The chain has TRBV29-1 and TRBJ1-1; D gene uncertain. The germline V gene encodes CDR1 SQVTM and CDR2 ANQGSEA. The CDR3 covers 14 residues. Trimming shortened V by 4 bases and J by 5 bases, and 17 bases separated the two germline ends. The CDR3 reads CSVVLWGMVTEAFF. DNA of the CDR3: TGCAGCGTTGTCCTCTGGGGAATGGTAACTGAAGCTTTCTTT.

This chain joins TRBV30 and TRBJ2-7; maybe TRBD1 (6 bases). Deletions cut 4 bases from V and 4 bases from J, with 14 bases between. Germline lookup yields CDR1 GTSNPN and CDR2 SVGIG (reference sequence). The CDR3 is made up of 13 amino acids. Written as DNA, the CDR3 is TGTGCCTGGAACCAGGGGATGTGGTACGAGCAGTACTTC. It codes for CAWNQGMWYEQYF.

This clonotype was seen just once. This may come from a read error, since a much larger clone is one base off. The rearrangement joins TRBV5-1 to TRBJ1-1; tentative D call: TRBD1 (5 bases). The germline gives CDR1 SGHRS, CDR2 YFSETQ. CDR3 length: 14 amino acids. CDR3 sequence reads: CTSSLPVRAGEAFF. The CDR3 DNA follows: TGCACCAGCAGCTTGCCGGTCAGGGCGGGTGAAGCTTTCTTT.

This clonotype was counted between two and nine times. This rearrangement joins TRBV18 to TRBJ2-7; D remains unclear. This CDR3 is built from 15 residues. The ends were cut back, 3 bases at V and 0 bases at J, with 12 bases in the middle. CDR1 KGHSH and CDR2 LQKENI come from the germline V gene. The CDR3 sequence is CASSPLQDHSYEQYF. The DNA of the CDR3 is TGTGCCAGCTCACCTCTCCAGGACCACTCCTACGAGCAGTACTTC.

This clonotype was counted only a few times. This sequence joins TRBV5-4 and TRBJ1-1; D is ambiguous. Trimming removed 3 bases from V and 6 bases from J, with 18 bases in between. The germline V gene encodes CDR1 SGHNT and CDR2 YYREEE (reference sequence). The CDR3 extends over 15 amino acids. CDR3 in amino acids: CASSSPPPEHPEAFF. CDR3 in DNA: TGTGCCAGCAGCTCACCCCCCCCCGAGCACCCTGAAGCTTTCTTT. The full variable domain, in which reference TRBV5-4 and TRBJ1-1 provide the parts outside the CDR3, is ETGVTQSPTHLIKTRGQQVTLRCSSQSGHNTVSWYQQALGQGPQFIFQYYREEENGRGNFPPRFSGLQFPNYSSELNVNALELDDSALYLCASSSPPPEHPEAFFGQGTRLTVV.

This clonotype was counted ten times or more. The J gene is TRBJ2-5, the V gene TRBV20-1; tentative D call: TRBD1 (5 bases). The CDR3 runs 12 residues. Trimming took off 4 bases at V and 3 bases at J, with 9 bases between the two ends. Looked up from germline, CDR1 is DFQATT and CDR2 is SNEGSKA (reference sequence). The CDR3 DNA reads TGCAGTGCTAAAACAGGAAAAGAGACCCAGTACTTC. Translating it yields CSAKTGKETQYF.

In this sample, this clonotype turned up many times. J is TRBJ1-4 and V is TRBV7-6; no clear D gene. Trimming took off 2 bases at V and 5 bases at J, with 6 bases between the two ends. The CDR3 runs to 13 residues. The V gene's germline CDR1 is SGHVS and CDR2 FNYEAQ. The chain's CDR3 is CASSLSVNEKLFF. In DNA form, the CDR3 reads TGTGCCAGCAGCTTAAGTGTAAATGAAAAACTGTTTTTT.

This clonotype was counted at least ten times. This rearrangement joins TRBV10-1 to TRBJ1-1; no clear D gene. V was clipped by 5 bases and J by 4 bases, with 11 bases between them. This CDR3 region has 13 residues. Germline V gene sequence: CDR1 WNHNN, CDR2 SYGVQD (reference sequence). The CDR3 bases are TGCGCCAGCAGTCTTCGGGTGGGCACTGAAGCTTTCTTT. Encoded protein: CASSLRVGTEAFF.

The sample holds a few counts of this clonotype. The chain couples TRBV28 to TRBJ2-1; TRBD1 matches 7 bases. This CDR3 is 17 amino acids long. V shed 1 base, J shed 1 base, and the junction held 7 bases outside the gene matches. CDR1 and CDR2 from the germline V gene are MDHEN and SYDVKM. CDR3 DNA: TGTGCCAGCAGTTTATCTTTAACAGGGGCGTCCTACAATGAGCAGTTCTTC. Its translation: CASSLSLTGASYNEQFF.

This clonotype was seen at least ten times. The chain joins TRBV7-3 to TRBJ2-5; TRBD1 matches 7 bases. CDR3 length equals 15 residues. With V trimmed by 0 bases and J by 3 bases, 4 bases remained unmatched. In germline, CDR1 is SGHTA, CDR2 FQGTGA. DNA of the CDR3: TGTGCCAGCAGCTTAACTGGGACAGCGAAAGAGACCCAGTACTTC. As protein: CASSLTGTAKETQYF.

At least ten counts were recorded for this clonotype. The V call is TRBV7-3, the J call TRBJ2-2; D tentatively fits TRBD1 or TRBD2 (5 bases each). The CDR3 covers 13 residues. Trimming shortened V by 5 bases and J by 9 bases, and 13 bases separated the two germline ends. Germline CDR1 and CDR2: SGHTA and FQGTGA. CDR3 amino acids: CASSPRPGRELFF. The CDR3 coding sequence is TGTGCCAGCAGCCCCCGGCCGGGACGGGAGCTGTTTTTT.

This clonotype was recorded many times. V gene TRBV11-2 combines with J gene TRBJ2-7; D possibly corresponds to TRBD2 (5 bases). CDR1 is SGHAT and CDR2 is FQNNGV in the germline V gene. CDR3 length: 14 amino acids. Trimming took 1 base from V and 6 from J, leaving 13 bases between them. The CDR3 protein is CASSLGVRDFEQYF. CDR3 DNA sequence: TGTGCCAGCAGCTTAGGAGTCCGGGATTTCGAGCAGTACTTC.